This T cell receptor (beta chain) was sequenced for a study of blood T cell repertoires in COVID-19 (dated by TCRdb to the early 2020s). At the level of the whole study: Samples covering the acute and convalescent phases of COVID-19 were provided by collaborators in the United States, Italy and Spain. The material from the prospective study consisted of cDNA or gDNA derived from T cells, B-cell-depleted T cells, or PBMCs. Deeply sampled blood TCRbeta repertoires from subjects exposed to, actively infected with, or recovered from COVID-19 were included in the dataset. A freely available public database, intended as a resource for researchers studying the immune response to SARS-CoV-2, is where the repertoires were released. Samples came from the ongoing ImmuneRACE study (first 160 participants) plus 1,254 subjects from 6 global collaborators. Nearly every sample came with metadata listing a de-identified subject ID, COVID-19 status, age in years and sex. Where HLA class I and class II types were available, the types were taken from metadata supplied by the sample provider, not from assay-based typing.

Participants in the prospective study were enrolled through a virtual design, were aged roughly 18 to 90 years, and lived in approximately 25 United States geographic areas. In the prospective study, participants were assigned to cohorts based on the clinical history participants reported in a screening survey and a study questionnaire. Mobile phlebotomists in the prospective study collected whole blood, serum and a nasopharyngeal or oropharyngeal swab from every participant. Participants in the prospective study had the option to provide additional blood draws and questionnaires over a 2-month period. Prospective study blood samples were shipped either frozen or at room temperature before DNA extraction. TCRbeta CDR3 regions were amplified from genomic DNA by means of the immunoSEQ Assay, a bias-controlled multiplex PCR. Turning to the authors' computational methods: Within the assay, amplification of reference gene primers was used to estimate how many nucleated cells each sample contained. To quantify the absolute abundance of each unique TCRbeta CDR3 rearrangement, sequence reads were collapsed and filtered. For each sample, productive Simpson clonality was calculated as the square root of Simpson's diversity index over productive rearrangements. TCRdb provides this immuneACCESS table in a form limited to in-frame rearrangements. Some clones are lacking; in checked studies, under half of them reflect an unresolved V gene, and why the rest are absent is not known. That table gives V, J and clone size, and the DNA gave D and trimming. Recorded for this sample are some 240,000 clones; approximately 83% of them occurred a single time. 3.3% of the sample lies in the top ten.

Based on the germline V gene (reference sequence), the CDR1 and CDR2 sequences are LNHDA and SQIVND. Measured from the cysteine to the phenylalanine, the CDR3 is 16 residues long. Only the CDR3 region is kept as DNA, spanning 48 bases read in frame from base 1. A distance of 18 bases separates the germline ends of V and J, which lose 3 bases and 3 bases respectively. Study-level results and caveats: The quantity of clinical and demographic metadata differed by source and by participant and was supplied without curation.

This clone was seen a few times. It lacks a known antigen. The input lacks base qualities; no much larger clone sits a single base away. The sequenced sample was PBMCs or T cells enriched from blood (not recorded which). Here the chain combines TRBV19 and TRBJ2-7; TRBD2 is a weak D gene call, 5 bases matching. This receptor was identified in a woman between 40 and 55 years old with acute COVID-19. The base sequence is TGTGCCAGTAGTATCCGGGTCGCCACTAGAGGCTACGAGCAGTACTTC. It codes for CASSIRVATRGYEQYF.